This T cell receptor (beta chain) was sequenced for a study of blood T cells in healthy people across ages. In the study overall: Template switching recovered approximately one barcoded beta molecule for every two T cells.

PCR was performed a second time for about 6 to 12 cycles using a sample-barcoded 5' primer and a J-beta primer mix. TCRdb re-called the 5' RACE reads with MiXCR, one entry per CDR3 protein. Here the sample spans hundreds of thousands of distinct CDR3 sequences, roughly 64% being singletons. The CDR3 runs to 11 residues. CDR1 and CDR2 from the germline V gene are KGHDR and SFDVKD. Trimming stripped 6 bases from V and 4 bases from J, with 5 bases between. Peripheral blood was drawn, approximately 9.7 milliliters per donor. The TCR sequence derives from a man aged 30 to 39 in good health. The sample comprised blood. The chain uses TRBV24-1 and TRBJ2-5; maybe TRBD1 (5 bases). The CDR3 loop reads CATSQGETQYF. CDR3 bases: TGTGCCACCAGTCAGGGAGAGACCCAGTACTTC.